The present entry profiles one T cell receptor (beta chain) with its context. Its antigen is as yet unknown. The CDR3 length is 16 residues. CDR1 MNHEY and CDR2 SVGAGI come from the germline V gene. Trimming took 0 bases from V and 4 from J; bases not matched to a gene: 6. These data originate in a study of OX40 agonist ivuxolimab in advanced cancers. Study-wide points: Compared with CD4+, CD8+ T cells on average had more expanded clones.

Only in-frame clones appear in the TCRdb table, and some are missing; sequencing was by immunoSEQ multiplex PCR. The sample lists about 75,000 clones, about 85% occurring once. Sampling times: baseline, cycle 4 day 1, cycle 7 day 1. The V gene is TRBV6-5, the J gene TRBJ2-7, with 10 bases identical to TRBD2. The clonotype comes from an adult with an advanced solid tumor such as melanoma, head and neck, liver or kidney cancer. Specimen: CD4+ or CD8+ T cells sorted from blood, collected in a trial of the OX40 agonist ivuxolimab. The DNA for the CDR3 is TGTGCCAGCAGTTACTCGTCTAGCGGGAGCGTTTACGAGCAGTACTTC. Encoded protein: CASSYSSSGSVYEQYF.